What follows are 12 T cell receptor beta chains derived from one specimen sequenced in a study of blood T cell repertoires in COVID-19. TCRdb keeps only in-frame clones here, not all; method: immunoSEQ multiplex PCR. The profile shows more than 85,000 clones, about three quarters of them singletons. Sequencing was done on a sample of peripheral blood. Receptors originate from an older woman with acute or convalescent COVID-19.

The chain uses TRBV19 and TRBJ1-4; D gene unclear. This CDR3 has 15 residues. Trimming pared 4 bases from V and 7 bases from J, leaving 16 bases between. The V gene's germline CDR1 is LNHDA and CDR2 SQIVND (reference sequence). The CDR3 is CASSTSRTGGEKLFF. CDR3 coding DNA: TGTGCCAGTAGTACCTCGAGGACGGGAGGTGAAAAACTGTTTTTT.

The chain joins TRBV12-3 or TRBV12-4 to TRBJ1-1; 7 bases are a match to TRBD1. There are 12 residues in the CDR3. With 3 bases clipped from V and 10 bases from J, the junction kept 5 bases outside the gene matches. The CDR3 here is CASSLRGPAAFF. The CDR3 coding sequence is TGTGCCAGCAGTTTGAGGGGGCCGGCAGCTTTCTTT.

V usage is TRBV19 and J usage is TRBJ1-5; the match to TRBD1 covers 11 bases. V gave up 4 bases and J gave up 4 bases; unmatched junction bases: 9. Germline lookup yields CDR1 LNHDA and CDR2 SQIVND (reference sequence). The CDR3 has 17 residues. The CDR3 is CASSRLGTGGKNQPQHF. The DNA of the CDR3 is TGTGCCAGTAGTAGGTTGGGGACAGGGGGAAAAAATCAGCCCCAGCATTTT. The complete variable domain, with remaining parts taken from reference TRBV19 and TRBJ1-5, reads DGGITQSPKYLFRKEGQNVTLSCEQNLNHDAMYWYRQDPGQGLRLIYYSQIVNDFQKGDIAEGYSVSREKKESFPLTVTSAQKNPTAFYLCASSRLGTGGKNQPQHFGDGTRLSIL.

The chain carries TRBV21-1 and TRBJ2-2; the table gives TRBD1 as D, unverified against the DNA. TRBV21-1 is noted as a pseudogene. The CDR3 is 19 residues long. CDR3: CASSKEVDPRQGNTGELFF. CDR3 coding DNA: TGTGCCAGCAGCAAAGAGGTCGACCCCCGACAGGGGAACACCGGGGAGCTGTTTTTT.

The rearrangement joins TRBV15 to TRBJ1-1; D is unclear. With 0 bases removed from V and 1 base from J, the gap between germline ends came to 6 bases. The CDR3 has 14 amino acids. Germline V gene lookup returns CDR1 LNHNV and CDR2 YYDKDF (reference sequence). The CDR3 nucleotides are TGTGCCACCAGCAGAGAATCCCGGAACACTGAAGCTTTCTTT. It codes for CATSRESRNTEAFF.

The rearrangement uses TRBV6-4 and TRBJ1-3; D is ambiguous. The CDR3 loop spans 14 amino acids. The V and J ends lost 8 bases and 2 bases respectively, with 13 bases between them. The germline gives CDR1 MRHNA, CDR2 SNTAGT. The CDR3 DNA sequence: TGTGCCAGCCCAAAACCCAGGCCTGGAAACACCATATATTTT. Translation: CASPKPRPGNTIYF.

The V gene is TRBV2, the J gene TRBJ1-5; perhaps TRBD1 as D (5 bases). The CDR3 contains 16 residues. Germline V lookup: CDR1 SNHLY, CDR2 FYNNEI. Trimming took off 3 bases at V and 2 bases at J, with 14 bases between the two ends. The CDR3 DNA reads as TGTGCCAGCAGTGAGGATACAGGTCTGGGCAATCAGCCCCAGCATTTT. Translated: CASSEDTGLGNQPQHF.

The chain has TRBV5-6 and TRBJ2-7; D is perhaps TRBD1 (5 bases). This CDR3 contains 15 residues. The V gene's germline CDR1 is SGHDT and CDR2 YYEEEE. The V end was cut by 0 bases, the J end by 3 bases, with 13 bases between. CDR3 sequence (DNA): TGTGCCAGCAGCTTGGGACAGTCCTCGTTCTACGAGCAGTACTTC. This codes for CASSLGQSSFYEQYF.

This clone was seen only once. V is TRBV6-6 and J is TRBJ1-1, with TRBD1 matching over 8 bases. CDR1 and CDR2 from the germline V gene are MNHNY and SVGAGI (reference sequence). This CDR3 is built from 17 residues. Losses at the gene ends were 5 bases for V and 4 bases for J; bases not matched to a gene: 15. CDR3 sequence: CASSPPTGRQGATEAFF. CDR3 DNA sequence: TGTGCCAGCAGTCCCCCCACTGGTCGGCAGGGGGCCACTGAAGCTTTCTTT.

This chain joins TRBV5-6 and TRBJ2-7; weak D call: TRBD1 (6 bases). V shed 0 bases and J shed 1 base, with 11 bases lying between them. Germline-derived CDR1 and CDR2 are SGHDT and YYEEEE. The CDR3 is made up of 15 amino acids. CDR3 coding DNA: TGTGCCAGCAGCTTGGGAAGGGGGTATTCCTACGAGCAGTACTTC. This codes for CASSLGRGYSYEQYF.

The genes are TRBV5-8 and TRBJ1-4; 8 bases match TRBD1. The length of the CDR3 is 16 residues. CDR1 is SGHTS and CDR2 is YDEGEE in the germline V gene. Losses at the gene ends were 4 bases for V and 7 bases for J; bases not matched to a gene: 12. CDR3 nucleotide sequence: TGTGCCAGCAGCGCAAAAGGGACAGGTGGGATTGAAAAACTGTTTTTT. Protein sequence: CASSAKGTGGIEKLFF.

The V call is TRBV27, the J call TRBJ1-4; 8 positions agree with TRBD1. Germline V lookup: CDR1 MNHEY, CDR2 SMNVEV (reference sequence). The V segment lost 5 bases and the J segment 4 bases; nucleotides outside the gene matches: 6. The CDR3 loop spans 15 amino acids. This chain's CDR3 is CASSTGQVYNEKLFF. The CDR3 nucleotides are TGTGCCAGCAGTACGGGACAGGTATATAATGAAAAACTGTTTTTT.